This TCR beta chain was found in a study of human T cells and chemical hapten exposure. Notes on the study in general: Against controls, expanded TCRs gave rise to significantly more large CDR3 similarity clusters. The study found that DPC sensitization did not change TCRs above 1 in 1000 frequency.

Time point meaning: patch test 1, 2 weeks after DPC sensitization. Specified treatment: therapeutic diphenylcyclopropenone sensitization with weekly scalp DPC. Sample donors consisted of patients with alopecia, aged 18 to 70 years, who were suitable for DPC. The sample holds a few counts of this clonotype. The target antigen is unknown. In the library, unique molecular identifiers were attached to individual cDNA molecules. TCRdb independently ran MiXCR on the RACE reads; one entry per CDR3 protein. The sample yields roughly 86,000 distinct CDR3 sequences, roughly a tenth seen once. The clonotype originates from a man aged 40-49 years with alopecia areata. Some clones in this sample may be carry-over from other donors' samples. The sequencing used whole blood, collected in connection with sensitization to the hapten diphenylcyclopropenone (DPC).

The DNA for the CDR3 is TGTGCCAGCAGTCCTAGCGGGAGTGGCACTGGGGCCAATGAGCAGTTCTTC. Residues: CASSPSGSGTGANEQFF. This rearrangement joins TRBV28 to TRBJ2-1, with TRBD2 matching 10 bases. The CDR3 consists of 17 residues. In germline, CDR1 is MDHEN, CDR2 SYDVKM. J gave up 6 bases and V 5 bases, and 13 bases lay outside the gene matches.